The rows below give T cell receptor beta chains drawn from one sample of a study of blood T cell repertoires in COVID-19. TCRdb keeps only in-frame clones here, not all; method: immunoSEQ multiplex PCR. The sample carries a few hundred thousand clones, less than 95% recorded once. Input material: PBMCs or T cells enriched from blood (not recorded which). These receptor sequences come from a man aged 18 to 30 who had recovered from COVID-19. Both conserved end residues are part of each CDR3. D genes are given only for firm matches. Only part of the rows carry a size: once, few, many, or a class if the clone is expanded.

d_gene: -
abundance: -
v_gene: TRBV6-5
j_gene: TRBJ1-1
CDR3nt: TGTGCCAGTGGGGGGGTATTGAAAGAGGCTTTCTTT
CDR3aa: CASGGVLKEAFF

d_gene: -
abundance: -
v_gene: TRBV27
j_gene: TRBJ1-5
CDR3nt: TGTGCCAGCAGTCCATGGACAGTCAATCAGCCCCAGCATTTT
CDR3aa: CASSPWTVNQPQHF

d_gene: -
abundance: -
v_gene: TRBV6-5
j_gene: TRBJ1-1
CDR3nt: TGTGCCAGCAGCCAAGACTGGAACACTGAAGCTTTCTTT
CDR3aa: CASSQDWNTEAFF

d_gene: -
abundance: -
v_gene: TRBV9
j_gene: TRBJ2-2
CDR3nt: TGTGCCAGCAGCGTAGACGTTAATGCGCGCACCGGGGAGCTGTTTTTT
CDR3aa: CASSVDVNARTGELFF

d_gene: -
abundance: once
v_gene: TRBV2
j_gene: TRBJ2-6
CDR3nt: TGTGCCAGCTCAATACACCCTGGGGCCAACGTCCTGACTTTC
CDR3aa: CASSIHPGANVLTF

d_gene: -
abundance: -
v_gene: TRBV7-7
j_gene: TRBJ1-3
CDR3nt: TGTGCCAGCAGCTTGGGCTCGAGCTCTGGAAACACCATATATTTT
CDR3aa: CASSLGSSSGNTIYF

d_gene: TRBD1
abundance: -
v_gene: TRBV19
j_gene: TRBJ1-2
CDR3nt: TGTGCCAGTAGCCCGGGACAGGGGCGGAATGGCTACACCTTC
CDR3aa: CASSPGQGRNGYTF

d_gene: -
abundance: -
v_gene: TRBV9
j_gene: TRBJ1-1
CDR3nt: TGTGCCAGCGGGGGGGCACGGACTGAAGCTTTCTTT
CDR3aa: CASGGARTEAFF

d_gene: TRBD1
abundance: -
v_gene: TRBV2
j_gene: TRBJ2-7
CDR3nt: TGTGCCAGCGTCCAGGGGACAGGGGGCTACGAGCAGTACTTC
CDR3aa: CASVQGTGGYEQYF

d_gene: -
abundance: -
v_gene: TRBV5-1
j_gene: TRBJ1-3
CDR3nt: TGCGCCAGCAGGGCAGGTTTATCCTCTGGAAACACCATATATTTT
CDR3aa: CASRAGLSSGNTIYF

d_gene: TRBD1
abundance: -
v_gene: TRBV10-3
j_gene: TRBJ1-6
CDR3nt: TGTGCCATCAGTAAAGGGACAGGGATTAGCTCCTATAATTCACCCCTCCACTTT
CDR3aa: CAISKGTGISSYNSPLHF

d_gene: TRBD1
abundance: -
v_gene: TRBV18
j_gene: TRBJ1-4
CDR3nt: TGTGCCAGCTCACCACGTCCGGACAGGGATAATGAAAAACTGTTTTTT
CDR3aa: CASSPRPDRDNEKLFF

d_gene: -
abundance: -
v_gene: TRBV14
j_gene: TRBJ1-4
CDR3nt: TGTGCCAGCAGCCTAGGACAGTTCCTCTATGAAAAACTGTTTTTT
CDR3aa: CASSLGQFLYEKLFF

d_gene: -
abundance: few
v_gene: TRBV2
j_gene: TRBJ2-7
CDR3nt: TGTGCCAGCAGTGAAGGTCCAGGGGACGAGCAGTACTTC
CDR3aa: CASSEGPGDEQYF

d_gene: -
abundance: -
v_gene: TRBV29-1
j_gene: TRBJ1-2
CDR3nt: TGCAGCGTTGTTGGCACCTACTATGGCTACACCTTC
CDR3aa: CSVVGTYYGYTF

d_gene: -
abundance: -
v_gene: TRBV2
j_gene: TRBJ2-1
CDR3nt: TGTGCCAGCAGTGAGCAGGGCGCCTACAATGAGCAGTTCTTC
CDR3aa: CASSEQGAYNEQFF

d_gene: -
abundance: -
v_gene: TRBV28
j_gene: TRBJ1-1
CDR3nt: TGTGCCAGCAGTTTAAGGGGAACGAACACTGAAGCTTTCTTT
CDR3aa: CASSLRGTNTEAFF

d_gene: -
abundance: -
v_gene: TRBV7-2
j_gene: TRBJ2-1
CDR3nt: TGTGCCAGCAGCTTAGCGGCCCAATACAATGAGCAGTTCTTC
CDR3aa: CASSLAAQYNEQFF

d_gene: -
abundance: -
v_gene: TRBV7-3
j_gene: TRBJ2-1
CDR3nt: TGTGCCAGCAGCTTAACGTCCACCTACGGTGAGCAGTTCTTC
CDR3aa: CASSLTSTYGEQFF

d_gene: -
abundance: -
v_gene: TRBV7-3
j_gene: TRBJ2-1
CDR3nt: TGTGCCAGCAGCTTCAGACTAACCCCCGTATCCTACAATGAGCAGTTCTTC
CDR3aa: CASSFRLTPVSYNEQFF

d_gene: -
abundance: -
v_gene: TRBV28
j_gene: TRBJ2-1
CDR3nt: TGTGCCAGCCGGGGTAGGTTGAGCTCCTACAATGAGCAGTTCTTC
CDR3aa: CASRGRLSSYNEQFF

d_gene: TRBD2
abundance: -
v_gene: TRBV18
j_gene: TRBJ2-2
CDR3nt: TGTGCCAGCACAGGACTAGCGGGAGCCGGGGAGCTGTTTTTT
CDR3aa: CASTGLAGAGELFF

d_gene: TRBD1
abundance: -
v_gene: TRBV27
j_gene: TRBJ1-1
CDR3nt: TGTGCCAGCAGTTCAATGCCGGGACAGAGGAAGAACACTGAAGCTTTCTTT
CDR3aa: CASSSMPGQRKNTEAFF

d_gene: TRBD1
abundance: few
v_gene: TRBV2
j_gene: TRBJ1-2
CDR3nt: TGTGCCAGCAGTCCCGGGACAGGGTATGGCTACACCTTC
CDR3aa: CASSPGTGYGYTF

d_gene: -
abundance: -
v_gene: TRBV19
j_gene: TRBJ1-2
CDR3nt: TGTGCCAGTGGGTACAGCATTAACTATGGCTACACCTTC
CDR3aa: CASGYSINYGYTF

d_gene: -
abundance: -
v_gene: TRBV4-1
j_gene: TRBJ1-5
CDR3nt: TGCGCCAGCAGCCAAGGGTCAGGGAGGGCGTTTAGCAATCAGCCCCAGCATTTT
CDR3aa: CASSQGSGRAFSNQPQHF

d_gene: -
abundance: -
v_gene: TRBV12-3/TRBV12-4
j_gene: TRBJ2-1
CDR3nt: TGTGCCAGCAGACGCTTACTCGATGAGCAGTTCTTC
CDR3aa: CASRRLLDEQFF

d_gene: TRBD2
abundance: -
v_gene: TRBV7-6
j_gene: TRBJ2-1
CDR3nt: TGTGCCAGCAGCTTAGTGGCAGCGGGAGGTACCTCCTACAATGAGCAGTTCTTC
CDR3aa: CASSLVAAGGTSYNEQFF

d_gene: TRBD2
abundance: -
v_gene: TRBV28
j_gene: TRBJ2-1
CDR3nt: TGTGCCAGCAGGACCGGGACTAGCGGGAACAATGAGCAGTTCTTC
CDR3aa: CASRTGTSGNNEQFF

d_gene: TRBD2
abundance: -
v_gene: TRBV2
j_gene: TRBJ2-1
CDR3nt: TGTGCCAGCAGTGAGGGACTAGCGGCCTACAATGAGCAGTTCTTC
CDR3aa: CASSEGLAAYNEQFF

d_gene: -
abundance: -
v_gene: TRBV5-1
j_gene: TRBJ2-5
CDR3nt: TGCGCCAGCAGCGAACGGAGCCAAGAGACCCAGTACTTC
CDR3aa: CASSERSQETQYF

d_gene: TRBD1
abundance: -
v_gene: TRBV7-3
j_gene: TRBJ1-1
CDR3nt: TGTGCCAGCAGCCAAGCCCCGGGACAGGTGAACACTGAAGCTTTCTTT
CDR3aa: CASSQAPGQVNTEAFF

d_gene: TRBD2
abundance: -
v_gene: TRBV6-5
j_gene: TRBJ2-1
CDR3nt: TGTGCCAGCAGCCGAACTAGCGGCTCCTACAATGAGCAGTTCTTC
CDR3aa: CASSRTSGSYNEQFF

d_gene: TRBD2
abundance: -
v_gene: TRBV9
j_gene: TRBJ2-1
CDR3nt: TGTGCCAGCAGCGGACTAGCGGGGGGGTTAAATGAGCAGTTCTTC
CDR3aa: CASSGLAGGLNEQFF

d_gene: TRBD2
abundance: -
v_gene: TRBV5-1
j_gene: TRBJ2-3
CDR3nt: TGCGCCAGCAGCGGGGGACTAGCGGGATCCGAACAGTATTTT
CDR3aa: CASSGGLAGSEQYF

d_gene: TRBD1
abundance: -
v_gene: TRBV19
j_gene: TRBJ2-7
CDR3nt: TGTGCCAGTAGTATGGTAACAGGGGGAATCGGCGAGCAGTACTTC
CDR3aa: CASSMVTGGIGEQYF

d_gene: TRBD2
abundance: -
v_gene: TRBV5-1
j_gene: TRBJ2-5
CDR3nt: TGCGCCAGCAGCTTCTATAGCGGGAGGGAGAAAGAGACCCAGTACTTC
CDR3aa: CASSFYSGREKETQYF

d_gene: -
abundance: -
v_gene: TRBV7-8
j_gene: TRBJ1-4
CDR3nt: TGTGCCAGCAGCGCAACAGGCGCACATAATGAAAAACTGTTTTTT
CDR3aa: CASSATGAHNEKLFF

d_gene: -
abundance: once
v_gene: TRBV18
j_gene: TRBJ1-6
CDR3nt: TGTGCCAGCTCACCGGACAGTTTCAATTCACCCCTCCACTTT
CDR3aa: CASSPDSFNSPLHF

d_gene: -
abundance: -
v_gene: TRBV12-3/TRBV12-4
j_gene: TRBJ1-5
CDR3nt: TGTGCCAGCAGTGCACAGGTAAAGCAGCCCCAGCATTTT
CDR3aa: CASSAQVKQPQHF

d_gene: TRBD1
abundance: -
v_gene: TRBV11-2
j_gene: TRBJ1-3
CDR3nt: TGTGCCAGCAGCCCGAGGACAGGGGCGAACACCATATATTTT
CDR3aa: CASSPRTGANTIYF

d_gene: -
abundance: -
v_gene: TRBV15
j_gene: TRBJ1-2
CDR3nt: TGTGCCACCAGCAGAGCCCGGTACTATGGCTACACCTTC
CDR3aa: CATSRARYYGYTF

d_gene: TRBD2
abundance: -
v_gene: TRBV7-2
j_gene: TRBJ2-3
CDR3nt: TGTGCCACCCGCGAGTTGGGCGGGAGAACAGATACGCAGTATTTT
CDR3aa: CATRELGGRTDTQYF

d_gene: -
abundance: few
v_gene: TRBV2
j_gene: TRBJ1-1
CDR3nt: TGTGCCAGCAGTGAAAATCCCGACGGGGGCACTGAAGCTTTCTTT
CDR3aa: CASSENPDGGTEAFF

d_gene: TRBD1
abundance: -
v_gene: TRBV10-2
j_gene: TRBJ2-5
CDR3nt: TGCGCCAGCAGTGACCCGACAGGGTTACCGGAGACCCAGTACTTC
CDR3aa: CASSDPTGLPETQYF